This TCR beta chain was documented in a study of OX40 agonist ivuxolimab in advanced cancers. Findings and caveats of the study: Those patients achieving a partial response at 0.1-3.0 mg/kg showed among the lowest clonal expansion. There were also nonresponders showing low normalized T-cell clonal expansion.

Libraries were prepared by immunoSEQ multiplex PCR; TCRdb keeps only in-frame clonotypes and omits some of them. The data hold about 46,000 clones, with about nine tenths observed a single time. This CDR3 spans 11 amino acids. V was cut by 6 bases and J by 3 bases, with 6 bases left in between. CDR1 and CDR2 from the germline V gene are MNHNS and SASEGT. Turning to this clone: Its antigen is unknown. The sample carries other DNA sequences with the same CDR3.

The TCR sequence derives from an adult with an advanced solid tumor such as melanoma, head and neck, liver or kidney cancer. The rearrangement joins TRBV6-1 to TRBJ2-7; no clear D gene. Sequencing used CD4+ or CD8+ T cells sorted from blood, obtained in a trial of the OX40 agonist ivuxolimab. CDR3 in DNA: TGTGCCAGCAGCCGCGACTACGAGCAGTACTTC. Amino acids: CASSRDYEQYF.